The sequence of this T cell receptor (beta chain) was determined in a study of CD8+ T cells in alopecia areata. Whole-study context: Tofacitinib was given for 6 to 18 months, then stopped for 6 months.

CDR3 length: 16 residues. Germline values: CDR1 LGHNA, CDR2 YSLEER. V lost 0 bases and J 4 bases, leaving 12 bases between the germline ends. Reverse transcribed after extraction, RNA yielded cDNA as the sequencing template. TCRdb's copy holds only in-frame clones and misses some; the assay was immunoSEQ multiplex PCR. The sample consists of some 190,000 clones, approximately 56% of them appearing once. Regarding treatment: oral pan-JAK inhibitor, 5-10 mg twice daily. This TCR was recovered from a human donor with alopecia areata. This rearrangement joins TRBV4-3 to TRBJ2-2; no clear D gene. The sequencing used CD4+ T cells sorted from blood, collected at week 4, from a patient treated with tofacitinib. The CDR3 region is CASSQDVGPGTGELFF. The CDR3 DNA reads TGCGCCAGCAGCCAAGACGTTGGGCCTGGCACCGGGGAGCTGTTTTTT.